This T cell receptor (beta chain) was captured in a study of technical replicates of blood from several donors. Measured with immunoSEQ multiplex PCR; TCRdb has only the in-frame clones, and not every one. This table holds 80,000 to 95,000 clones, approximately 94% found once. Germline V gene data show CDR1 as SGHRS and CDR2 as YFSETQ. V was pared by 5 bases and J by 0 bases, with 12 bases between. There are 15 residues in the CDR3. The sample taken for sequencing was T cells isolated from PBMCs. J is TRBJ1-3 and V is TRBV5-1, with D unresolved. The TCR was taken from a human donor in good health. The CDR3 loop reads CASSDPGNSGNTIYF. The CDR3 nucleotides are TGCGCCAGCAGTGACCCAGGCAACTCTGGAAACACCATATATTTT. The full variable domain, completed using reference TRBV5-1 and TRBJ1-3, is KAGVTQTPRYLIKTRGQQVTLSCSPISGHRSVSWYQQTPGQGLQFLFEYFSETQRNKGNFPGRFSGRQFSNSRSEMNVSTLELGDSALYLCASSDPGNSGNTIYFGEGSWLTVV.